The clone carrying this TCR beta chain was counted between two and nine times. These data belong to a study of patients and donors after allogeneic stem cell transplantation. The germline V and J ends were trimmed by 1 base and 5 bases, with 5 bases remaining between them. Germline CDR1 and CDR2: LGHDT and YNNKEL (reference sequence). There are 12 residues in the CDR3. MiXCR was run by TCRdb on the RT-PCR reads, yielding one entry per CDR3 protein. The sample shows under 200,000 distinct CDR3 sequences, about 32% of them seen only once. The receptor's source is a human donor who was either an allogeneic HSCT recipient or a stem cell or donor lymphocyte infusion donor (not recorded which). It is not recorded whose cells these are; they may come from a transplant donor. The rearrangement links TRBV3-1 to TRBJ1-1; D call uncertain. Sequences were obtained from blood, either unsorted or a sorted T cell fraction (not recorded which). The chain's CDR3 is CASSQGPTEAFF. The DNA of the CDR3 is TGTGCCAGCAGCCAAGGTCCAACTGAAGCTTTCTTT.